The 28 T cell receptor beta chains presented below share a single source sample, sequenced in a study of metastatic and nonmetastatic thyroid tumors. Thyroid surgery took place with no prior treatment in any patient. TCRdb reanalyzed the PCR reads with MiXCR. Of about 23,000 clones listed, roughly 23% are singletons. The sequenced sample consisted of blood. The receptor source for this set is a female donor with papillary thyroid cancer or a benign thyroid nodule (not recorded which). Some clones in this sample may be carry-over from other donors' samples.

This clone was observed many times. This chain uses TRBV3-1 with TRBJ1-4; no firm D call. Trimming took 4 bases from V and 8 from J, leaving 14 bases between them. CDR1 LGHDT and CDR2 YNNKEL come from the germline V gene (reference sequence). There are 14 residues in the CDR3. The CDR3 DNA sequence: TGTGCCAGCAGCCCCCGGATGGGCGGGGAAAAACTGTTTTTT. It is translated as CASSPRMGGEKLFF.

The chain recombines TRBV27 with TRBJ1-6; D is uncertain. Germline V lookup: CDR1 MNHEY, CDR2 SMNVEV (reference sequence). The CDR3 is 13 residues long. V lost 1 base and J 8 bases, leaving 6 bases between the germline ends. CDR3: CASSLFGYSPLHF. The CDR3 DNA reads TGTGCCAGCAGTTTATTCGGGTATTCACCCCTCCACTTT.

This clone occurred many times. The CDR3 sequence: CASSLIRSWGYTF. The DNA of the CDR3 is TGTGCCAGCAGCTTGATAAGAAGCTGGGGCTACACCTTC. This chain connects TRBV5-6 to TRBJ1-2; D uncertain. Between the trimmed V and J ends, which lost 1 base and 8 bases, there was a span of 12 bases. This CDR3 is 13 amino acids long. Germline V CDR1 and CDR2: SGHDT, YYEEEE.

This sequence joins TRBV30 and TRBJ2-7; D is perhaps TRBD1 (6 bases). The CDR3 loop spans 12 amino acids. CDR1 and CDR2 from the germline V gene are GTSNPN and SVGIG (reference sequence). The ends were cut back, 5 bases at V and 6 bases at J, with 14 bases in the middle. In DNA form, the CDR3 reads TGTGCCTGGGCTCAGGGGCCGGGCGAGCAGTACTTC. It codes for CAWAQGPGEQYF.

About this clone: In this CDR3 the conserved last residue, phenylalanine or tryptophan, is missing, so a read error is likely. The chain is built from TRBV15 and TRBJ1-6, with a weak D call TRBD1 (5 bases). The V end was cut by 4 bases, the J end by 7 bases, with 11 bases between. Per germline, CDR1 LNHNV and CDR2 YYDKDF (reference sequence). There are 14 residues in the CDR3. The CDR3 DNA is TGTGCCACCAGCACGGGACTGGAGAATTCACCCCTCCACGTA. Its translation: CATSTGLENSPLHV.

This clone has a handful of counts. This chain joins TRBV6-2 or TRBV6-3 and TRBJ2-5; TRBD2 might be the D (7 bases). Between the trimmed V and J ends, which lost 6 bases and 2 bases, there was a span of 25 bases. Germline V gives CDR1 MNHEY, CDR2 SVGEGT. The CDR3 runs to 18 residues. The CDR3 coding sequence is TGTGCCAGCAGGTCCTGGACAGTGGGGAGGGAGACTCAAGAGACCCAGTACTTC. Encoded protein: CASRSWTVGRETQETQYF.

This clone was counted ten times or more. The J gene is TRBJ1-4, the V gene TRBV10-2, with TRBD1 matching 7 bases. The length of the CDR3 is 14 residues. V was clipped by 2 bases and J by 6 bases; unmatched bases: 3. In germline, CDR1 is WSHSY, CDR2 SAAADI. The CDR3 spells CASSERGRDEKLFF. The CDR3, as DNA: TGCGCCAGCAGTGAGAGGGGGCGCGATGAAAAACTGTTTTTT.

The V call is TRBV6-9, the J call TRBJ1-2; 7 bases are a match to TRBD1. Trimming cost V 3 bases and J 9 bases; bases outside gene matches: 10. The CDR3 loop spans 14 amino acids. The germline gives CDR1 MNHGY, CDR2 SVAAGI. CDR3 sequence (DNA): TGTGCCAGCAGTTACACCGGGACAGTAGACTGCTACACCTTC. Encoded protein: CASSYTGTVDCYTF.

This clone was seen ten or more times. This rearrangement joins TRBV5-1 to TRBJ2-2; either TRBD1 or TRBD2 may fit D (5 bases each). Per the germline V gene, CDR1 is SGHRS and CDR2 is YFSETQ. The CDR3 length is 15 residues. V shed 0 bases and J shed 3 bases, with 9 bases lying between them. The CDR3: CASSLATGHTGELFF. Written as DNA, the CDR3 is TGCGCCAGCAGCTTGGCTACGGGACACACCGGGGAGCTGTTTTTT. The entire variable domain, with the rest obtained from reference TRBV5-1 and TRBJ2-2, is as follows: KAGVTQTPRYLIKTRGQQVTLSCSPISGHRSVSWYQQTPGQGLQFLFEYFSETQRNKGNFPGRFSGRQFSNSRSEMNVSTLELGDSALYLCASSLATGHTGELFFGEGSRLTVL.

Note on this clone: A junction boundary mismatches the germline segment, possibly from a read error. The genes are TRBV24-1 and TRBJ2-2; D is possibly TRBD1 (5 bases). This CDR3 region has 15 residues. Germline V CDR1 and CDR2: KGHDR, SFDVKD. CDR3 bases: TGTGTCACCAGTGATCCCGACAGCGTAGTCGGGGAGCTGTTTTTT. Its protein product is CVTSDPDSVVGELFF.

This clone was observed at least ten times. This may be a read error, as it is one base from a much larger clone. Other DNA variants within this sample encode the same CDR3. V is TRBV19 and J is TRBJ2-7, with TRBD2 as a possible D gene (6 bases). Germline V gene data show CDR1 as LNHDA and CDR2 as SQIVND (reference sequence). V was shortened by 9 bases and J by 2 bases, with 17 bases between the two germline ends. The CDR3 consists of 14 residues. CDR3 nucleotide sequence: TGTGCCAGCAGTTATGGAGGGCCTGCCTACGAGCAGTACTTC. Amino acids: CASSYGGPAYEQYF.

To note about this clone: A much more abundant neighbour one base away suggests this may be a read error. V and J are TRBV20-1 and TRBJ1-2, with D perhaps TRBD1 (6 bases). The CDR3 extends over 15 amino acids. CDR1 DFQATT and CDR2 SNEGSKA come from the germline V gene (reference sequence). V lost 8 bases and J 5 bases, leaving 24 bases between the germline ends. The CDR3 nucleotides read TGCAGTTCGGAAGGGGGGGTCGGGACGGGGTATGGCTACACCTTC. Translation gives CSSEGGVGTGYGYTF.

CDR3 in amino acids: CAWRGPGSGSYEQYF. DNA for the CDR3: TGTGCCTGGAGGGGTCCCGGGAGCGGGAGCTACGAGCAGTACTTC. The J gene is TRBJ2-7, the V gene TRBV30; TRBD2 matches at 8 bases. The V and J ends lost 3 bases and 3 bases, in that order; junction bases with no gene match: 10. From germline, CDR1 is GTSNPN and CDR2 SVGIG (reference sequence). The CDR3 covers 15 residues.

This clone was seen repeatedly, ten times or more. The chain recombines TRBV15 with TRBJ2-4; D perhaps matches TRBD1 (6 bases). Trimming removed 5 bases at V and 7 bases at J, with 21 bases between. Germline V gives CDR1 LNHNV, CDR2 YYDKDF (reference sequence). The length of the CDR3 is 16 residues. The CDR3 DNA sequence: TGTGCCACCAGCGCAACCAGGGGTGTGGGTTCGAACATTCAGTACTTC. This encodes CATSATRGVGSNIQYF. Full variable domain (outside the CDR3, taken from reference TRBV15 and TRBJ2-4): DAMVIQNPRYQVTQFGKPVTLSCSQTLNHNVMYWYQQKSSQAPKLLFHYYDKDFNNEADTPDNFQSRRPNTSFCFLDIRSPGLGDTAMYLCATSATRGVGSNIQYFGAGTRLSVL.

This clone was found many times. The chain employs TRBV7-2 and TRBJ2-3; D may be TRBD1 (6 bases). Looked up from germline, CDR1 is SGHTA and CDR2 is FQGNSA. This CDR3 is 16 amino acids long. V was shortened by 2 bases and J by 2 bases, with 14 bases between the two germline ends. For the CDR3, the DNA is TGTGCCAGCAGCTTATGGACAGCGCGGTACACAGATACGCAGTATTTT. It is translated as CASSLWTARYTDTQYF.

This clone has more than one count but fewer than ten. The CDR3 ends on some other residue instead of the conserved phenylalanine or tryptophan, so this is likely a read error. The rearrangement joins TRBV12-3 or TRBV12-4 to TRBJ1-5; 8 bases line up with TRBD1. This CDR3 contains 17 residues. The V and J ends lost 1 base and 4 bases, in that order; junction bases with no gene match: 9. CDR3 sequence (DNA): TGTGCCAGCAGTTTAGGGAGGGGGACAGGAAGAAATCAGCCCCAGCATGGT. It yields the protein CASSLGRGTGRNQPQHG.

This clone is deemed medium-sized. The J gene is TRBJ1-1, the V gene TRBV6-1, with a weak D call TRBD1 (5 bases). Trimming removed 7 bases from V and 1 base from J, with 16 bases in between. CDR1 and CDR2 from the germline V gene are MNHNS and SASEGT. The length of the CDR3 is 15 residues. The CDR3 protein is CASTRGLATNTEAFF. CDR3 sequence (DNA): TGTGCCAGCACGCGGGGCCTGGCGACGAACACTGAAGCTTTCTTT.

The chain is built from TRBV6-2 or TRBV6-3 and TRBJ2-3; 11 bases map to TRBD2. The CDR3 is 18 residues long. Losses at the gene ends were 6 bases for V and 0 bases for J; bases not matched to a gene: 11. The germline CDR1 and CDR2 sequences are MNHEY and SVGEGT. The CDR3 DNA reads TGTGCCAGCAGCCCCGAGGGACTAGCGGAGACTAGCACAGATACGCAGTATTTT. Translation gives CASSPEGLAETSTDTQYF.

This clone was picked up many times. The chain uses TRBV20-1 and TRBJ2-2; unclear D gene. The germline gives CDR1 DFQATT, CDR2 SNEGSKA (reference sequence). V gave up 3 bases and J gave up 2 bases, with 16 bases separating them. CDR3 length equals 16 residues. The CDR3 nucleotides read TGCAGTGCTAGCGAGGACCCCGACTCCAACACCGGGGAGCTGTTTTTT. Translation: CSASEDPDSNTGELFF.

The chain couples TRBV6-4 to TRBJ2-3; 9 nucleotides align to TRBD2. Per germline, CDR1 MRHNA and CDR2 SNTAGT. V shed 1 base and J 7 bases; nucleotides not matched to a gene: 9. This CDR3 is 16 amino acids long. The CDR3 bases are TGTGCCAGCAGTGACTTTGCGGGGGGGCCAACATATACGCAGTATTTT. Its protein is CASSDFAGGPTYTQYF.

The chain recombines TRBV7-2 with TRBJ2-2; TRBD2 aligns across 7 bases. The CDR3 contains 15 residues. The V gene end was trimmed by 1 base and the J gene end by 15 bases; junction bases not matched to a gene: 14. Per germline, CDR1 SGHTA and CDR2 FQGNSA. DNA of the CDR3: TGTGCCAGCAGCTTAGTGGCGGGGTACACCGGGGGGATGTTTTTT. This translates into CASSLVAGYTGGMFF.

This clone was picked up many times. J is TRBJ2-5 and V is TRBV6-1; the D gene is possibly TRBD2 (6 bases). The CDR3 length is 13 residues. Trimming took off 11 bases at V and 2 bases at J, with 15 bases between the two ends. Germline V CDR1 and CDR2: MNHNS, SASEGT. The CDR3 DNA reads TGTGCCGGTCAATTAGCGGAACAAGAGACCCAGTACTTC. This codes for CAGQLAEQETQYF.

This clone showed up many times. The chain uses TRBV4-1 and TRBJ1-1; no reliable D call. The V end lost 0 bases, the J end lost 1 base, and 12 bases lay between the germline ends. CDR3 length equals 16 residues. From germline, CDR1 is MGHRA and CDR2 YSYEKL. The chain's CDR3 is CASSQDPSPENTEAFF. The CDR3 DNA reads TGCGCCAGCAGCCAAGACCCGAGCCCGGAGAACACTGAAGCTTTCTTT.

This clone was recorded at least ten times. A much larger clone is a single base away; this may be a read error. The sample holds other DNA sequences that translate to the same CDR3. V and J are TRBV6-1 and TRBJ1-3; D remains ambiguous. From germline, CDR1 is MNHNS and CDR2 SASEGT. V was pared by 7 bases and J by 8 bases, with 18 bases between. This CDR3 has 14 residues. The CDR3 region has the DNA TGTGCCAGCAAAGGGTTCCTGACTCTAGACACCATATATTTT. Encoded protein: CASKGFLTLDTIYF.

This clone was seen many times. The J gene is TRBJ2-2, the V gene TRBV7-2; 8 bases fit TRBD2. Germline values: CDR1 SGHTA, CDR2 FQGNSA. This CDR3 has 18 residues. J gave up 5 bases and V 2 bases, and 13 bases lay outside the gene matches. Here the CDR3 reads CASSLRATRLAGTGELFF. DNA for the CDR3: TGTGCCAGCAGCTTAAGGGCGACTAGGTTAGCGGGGACCGGGGAGCTGTTTTTT.

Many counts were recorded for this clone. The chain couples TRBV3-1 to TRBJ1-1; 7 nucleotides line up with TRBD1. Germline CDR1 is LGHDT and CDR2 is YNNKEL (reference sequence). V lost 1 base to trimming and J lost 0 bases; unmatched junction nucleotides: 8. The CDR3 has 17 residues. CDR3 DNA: TGTGCCAGCAGCCAAGCGCCGGGACAGACTCTGAACACTGAAGCTTTCTTT. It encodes CASSQAPGQTLNTEAFF.

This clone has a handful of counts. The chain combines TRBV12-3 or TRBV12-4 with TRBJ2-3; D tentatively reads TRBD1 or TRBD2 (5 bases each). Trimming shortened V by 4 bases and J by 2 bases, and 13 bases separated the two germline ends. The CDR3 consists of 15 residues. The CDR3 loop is CASSSIGTNTDTQYF. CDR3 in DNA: TGTGCCAGCAGTTCGATCGGGACCAACACAGATACGCAGTATTTT.

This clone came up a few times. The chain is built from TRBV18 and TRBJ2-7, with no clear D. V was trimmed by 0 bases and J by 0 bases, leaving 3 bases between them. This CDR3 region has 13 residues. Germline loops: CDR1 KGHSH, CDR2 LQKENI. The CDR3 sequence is CASSPPSSYEQYF. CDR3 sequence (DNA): TGTGCCAGCTCACCACCTAGCTCCTACGAGCAGTACTTC. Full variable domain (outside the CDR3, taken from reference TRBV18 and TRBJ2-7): NAGVMQNPRHLVRRRGQEARLRCSPMKGHSHVYWYRQLPEEGLKFMVYLQKENIIDESGMPKERFSAEFPKEGPSILRIQQVVRGDSAAYFCASSPPSSYEQYFGPGTRLTVT.